One sample yielded the 2 T cell receptor beta chains listed below, sequenced in a study of T cells in Graves' hyperthyroidism and ophthalmopathy. Authors of the study amplified TCR beta CDR3 regions from RNA transcripts. The TCR CDR3 was amplified in a first-round RT-PCR using the HTBI primer set. TCRdb recomputed calls from the multiplex PCR reads with MiXCR, one row per CDR3 protein. The sample holds 390,000 or so distinct CDR3 sequences, roughly 14% seen once. Input material: blood. These receptors were obtained from a man between 18 and 35 years old with Graves' ophthalmopathy.

This clonotype appeared a few times. The chain links TRBV12-3 or TRBV12-4 to TRBJ2-3; no definite D call. The ends were cut back, 7 bases at V and 6 bases at J, with 8 bases in the middle. CDR3 length: 11 residues. For the CDR3, the DNA is TGTGCCAGCACCCCGAGGGATACGCAGTATTTT. Encoded protein: CASTPRDTQYF.

This clonotype was found many times. The chain recombines TRBV30 with TRBJ2-7; tentative D call: TRBD2 (7 bases). V was cut by 2 bases and J by 6 bases, with 17 bases left in between. The CDR3 consists of 14 residues. Germline V lookup: CDR1 GTSNPN, CDR2 SVGIG (reference sequence). For the CDR3, the DNA is TGTGCCTGGAGTCCCAGGGGAGGACTAGGCGAGCAGTACTTC. Translation: CAWSPRGGLGEQYF.